This record covers a single TCR beta chain. What it binds is unknown. Semi-nested PCR with Nested Universal Primer A followed constant-region reverse priming of full-length variable regions. TCRdb independently ran MiXCR on the 5' RACE reads; one entry per CDR3 protein. The table records approximately 53,000 distinct CDR3 sequences, around 28% of them present only once. CD4+CD45RO+CD25- cells were isolated as memory CD4+ T cells. Study-wide results and limits: Tumor memory CD4+ T cell TCR gene usage was found to cluster with blood and lymph node memory CD4+ cells and with lymph node naive CD4+ cells. The larger cohort examined one V-J beta rearrangement, not whole repertoires.

The V gene lost 3 bases and the J gene lost 3 bases, with 13 bases spanning the gap. CDR1 is SGHTS, CDR2 YDEGEE, per germline. This CDR3 has 14 amino acids. The sequence derives from a female donor with breast cancer. The sequencing input was tumor-infiltrating memory CD4+ T cells sorted from the breast tumor. As to subset: memory CD4+ T cells, CD4+CD45RO+CD25-. The chain combines TRBV5-8 with TRBJ2-7; TRBD1 or TRBD2 may be the D gene (5 bases each). Written as DNA, the CDR3 is TGTGCCAGCAGCTGGGACCGTGCGATCTACGAGCAGTACTTC. Translation gives CASSWDRAIYEQYF.